A single sample gave rise to the 26 T cell receptor beta chains below, sequenced in a study of vaccination and CD4 T cells after COVID-19. Time point given: late sampling 161 to 241 days after vaccination in a few convalescent patients. The treatment was: approximately nine-day PBMC culture with coronavirus spike peptide pools or control peptides (ViraFEST assay). The Oncomine TCR Beta short-read assay was what sequenced the DNA obtained from cultured CD4+ T cells. One entry per CDR3 protein, called by TCRdb with MiXCR from the PCR reads. The table includes approximately 23,000 distinct CDR3 sequences, 35% to 45% detected once. Antigens for these TCRs are unknown. The material was CD4+ T cells from blood, cultured in vitro, obtained about 7 months after SARS-CoV-2 vaccination. The receptors shown here come from a human donor who had recovered from COVID-19.

The rearrangement links TRBV20-1 to TRBJ2-5; TRBD2 matches at 9 bases. Germline V gene lookup returns CDR1 DFQATT and CDR2 SNEGSKA (reference sequence). The CDR3 extends over 15 amino acids. Trimming cost V 3 bases and J 5 bases; bases outside gene matches: 10. Here the CDR3 reads CSASVPGLAVETQYF. CDR3 in DNA: TGCAGTGCTAGTGTCCCGGGACTAGCTGTGGAGACCCAGTACTTC.

This chain joins TRBV10-1 and TRBJ1-2; no firm D call. V lost 3 bases and J lost 8, with 13 bases in between. This CDR3 region has 13 residues. The V gene's germline CDR1 is WNHNN and CDR2 SYGVQD (reference sequence). The CDR3 protein is CASSDGRAGGYTF. CDR3 DNA: TGCGCCAGCAGTGATGGGCGGGCGGGAGGCTACACCTTC.

The chain links TRBV6-5 to TRBJ1-6, with 7 positions matching TRBD1. Germline V gives CDR1 MNHEY, CDR2 SVGAGI. V was clipped by 0 bases and J by 2 bases; unmatched bases: 7. This CDR3 spans 18 amino acids. The CDR3 sequence: CASSYSGQGETYNSPLHF. CDR3 in DNA: TGTGCCAGCAGTTACTCCGGCCAGGGGGAGACCTATAATTCACCCCTCCACTTT.

This clonotype appeared a few times. The chain links TRBV24-1 to TRBJ2-1; D ambiguous. This CDR3 region has 13 residues. The V gene lost 0 bases and the J gene lost 7 bases, with 6 bases spanning the gap. From germline, CDR1 is KGHDR and CDR2 SFDVKD. The CDR3 bases are TGTGCCACCAGTGATTTGTCGCCGAATGAGCAGTTCTTC. Amino acids: CATSDLSPNEQFF.

To note about this clonotype: One junction end disagrees with the germline gene, perhaps due to a read error. The chain combines TRBV19 with TRBJ2-7, with 7 nucleotides matching TRBD1. Looked up from germline, CDR1 is LNHDA and CDR2 is SQIVND (reference sequence). The CDR3 covers 12 residues. CDR3 residues: CATGTASYGQYF. For the CDR3, the DNA is TGTGCCACCGGGACAGCGTCCTACGGGCAGTACTTC.

This clonotype was observed a handful of times. The J gene is TRBJ2-3, the V gene TRBV7-6; D unclear. Germline V gene lookup returns CDR1 SGHVS and CDR2 FNYEAQ. This CDR3 has 11 amino acids. V shed 3 bases and J shed 6 bases, with 4 bases lying between them. The CDR3 spells CASSFADTQYF. The CDR3 DNA is TGTGCCAGCAGCTTCGCGGATACGCAGTATTTT.

This clonotype appeared a few times. The rearrangement uses TRBV20-1 and TRBJ2-6; no firm D call. Trimming pared 3 bases from V and 0 bases from J, leaving 9 bases between. This CDR3 has 15 residues. Germline loops: CDR1 DFQATT, CDR2 SNEGSKA (reference sequence). The CDR3 DNA sequence: TGCAGTGCTAGGGGAATTGGCTCTGGGGCCAACGTCCTGACTTTC. It specifies CSARGIGSGANVLTF.

The chain links TRBV12-5 to TRBJ2-1, with 15 positions matching TRBD2. This CDR3 is built from 16 residues. The junction had 5 bases not matched to a gene; V was cut back by 5 bases and J by 6 bases. Germline assignment: CDR1 LGHNT and CDR2 FRNRAP. The CDR3 region has the DNA TGTGCTAGTGGTACGGGGACTAGCGGGGGGCGCAATGAGCAGTTCTTC. The encoded protein is CASGTGTSGGRNEQFF.

This clonotype appeared once. The rearrangement links TRBV4-3 to TRBJ1-1; D gene uncertain. V was cut by 0 bases and J by 4 bases, with 12 bases left in between. The CDR3 covers 15 residues. Germline assignment: CDR1 LGHNA and CDR2 YSLEER. CDR3 amino acids: CASSQDLYVGTEAFF. The CDR3 DNA follows: TGCGCCAGCAGCCAAGATCTCTACGTGGGCACTGAAGCTTTCTTT.

The chain employs TRBV4-1 and TRBJ2-5; 9 bases fit TRBD1. CDR1 and CDR2 from the germline V gene are MGHRA and YSYEKL. V lost 3 bases, J lost 5 bases, and 16 bases stayed unmatched. The CDR3 is made up of 18 amino acids. The CDR3 DNA follows: TGCGCCAGCAGCCACCCTTTTGGGACAGGGACTCAGCGGGAGACCCAGTACTTC. This codes for CASSHPFGTGTQRETQYF.

The rearrangement joins TRBV30 to TRBJ1-2, with D perhaps TRBD1 (5 bases). V was shortened by 3 bases and J by 6 bases, with 14 bases between the two germline ends. Germline CDR1 and CDR2: GTSNPN and SVGIG (reference sequence). This CDR3 is built from 13 residues. CDR3 bases: TGTGCCTGGAGGACCGGGACGTTCGATGGCTACACCTTC. Protein product: CAWRTGTFDGYTF.

The chain joins TRBV4-3 to TRBJ2-3; no firm D call. Germline lookup yields CDR1 LGHNA and CDR2 YSLEER. This CDR3 comprises 13 residues. Between the trimmed V and J ends, which lost 0 bases and 7 bases, there was a span of 8 bases. The CDR3 sequence is CASSQDLGYTQYF. In DNA form, the CDR3 reads TGCGCCAGCAGCCAAGACTTAGGTTATACGCAGTATTTT.

The rearrangement links TRBV6-5 to TRBJ1-2; 11 nucleotides line up with TRBD1. Germline CDR1 reads MNHEY; CDR2 reads SVGAGI. V dropped 2 bases and J dropped 8; count of bases not matched to a gene: 7. This CDR3 is 15 amino acids long. The CDR3 sequence is CASSYARTGGGGYTF. DNA of the CDR3: TGTGCCAGCAGTTACGCACGGACAGGGGGCGGGGGCTACACCTTC.

The chain carries TRBV15 and TRBJ1-5, with D maybe TRBD1 (5 bases). Between the trimmed V and J ends, which lost 3 bases and 9 bases, there was a span of 21 bases. The germline CDR1 and CDR2 sequences are LNHNV and YYDKDF (reference sequence). There are 16 residues in the CDR3. In DNA form, the CDR3 reads TGTGCCACCAGCAGGTATGAAAGGGGCGCGCTACGGCCCCAGCATTTT. Its protein is CATSRYERGALRPQHF.

This chain joins TRBV10-3 and TRBJ1-3, with a weak D call TRBD1 (6 bases). Germline CDR1 reads ENHRY; CDR2 reads SYGVKD. Trimming left V 10 bases short and J 0 bases short, with 13 bases between. The CDR3 spans 14 residues. CDR3 protein: CATLRDNSGNTIYF. In DNA form, the CDR3 reads TGTGCCACCCTCCGGGACAACTCTGGAAACACCATATATTTT.

The chain uses TRBV20-1 and TRBJ2-2; the D is unclear. The germline CDR1 and CDR2 sequences are DFQATT and SNEGSKA (reference sequence). V was pared by 1 base and J by 5 bases, with 8 bases between. CDR3 length: 13 residues. CDR3 sequence (DNA): TGCAGTGCTAGAGCGGCCTTGACCGGGGAGCTGTTTTTT. Amino acid sequence: CSARAALTGELFF.

The chain has TRBV10-3 and TRBJ2-3; 16 bases are a match to TRBD2. J lost 4 bases, V lost 3 bases, and 10 bases had no gene match. Per the germline V gene, CDR1 is ENHRY and CDR2 is SYGVKD. The CDR3 is 19 residues long. CDR3 sequence (DNA): TGTGCCATCAGTGATCAAACCGGGACTAGCGGGGGGGCAGCAGATACGCAGTATTTT. Amino acids: CAISDQTGTSGGAADTQYF.

A few counts support this clonotype. The chain employs TRBV10-3 and TRBJ2-7, with 15 bases lining up with TRBD2. The CDR3 totals 17 residues. Unmatched junction bases numbered 5, after V lost 5 bases and J lost 0 bases. Germline CDR1 ENHRY, CDR2 SYGVKD. The CDR3 DNA is TGTGCCATCAGTCGGACTAGCGGGAGGGGGGGCTCCTACGAGCAGTACTTC. Its protein product is CAISRTSGRGGSYEQYF.

The chain is built from TRBV6-2 or TRBV6-3 and TRBJ1-2; 11 bases match TRBD1. J lost 2 bases, V lost 6 bases, and 2 bases had no gene match. Germline-derived CDR1 and CDR2 are MNHEY and SVGEGT. This CDR3 region has 14 residues. The DNA of the CDR3 is TGTGCCAGCAGCAGGACAGGGGGCAACTATGGCTACACCTTC. Translated: CASSRTGGNYGYTF.

The V call is TRBV7-7, the J call TRBJ1-2; no definite D call. Germline-derived CDR1 and CDR2 are SSHAT and FNYEAQ (reference sequence). This CDR3 comprises 14 residues. The CDR3: CAPSSIGRNYGYTF. The CDR3 DNA reads TGTGCTCCCTCTAGTATCGGACGGAACTATGGCTACACCTTC.

This clonotype was detected only a few times. V and J are TRBV24-1 and TRBJ2-7; no clear D. V lost 9 bases to trimming and J lost 3 bases, with 14 bases between them. Germline V CDR1 and CDR2: KGHDR, SFDVKD. This CDR3 spans 13 amino acids. CDR3: CATQDSRNYEQYF. The CDR3 DNA follows: TGTGCCACCCAGGATTCGCGAAACTACGAGCAGTACTTC.

Worth noting for this clonotype: Germline and junction disagree at one end, which may indicate a read error. J is TRBJ2-1 and V is TRBV7-7; the match to TRBD2 covers 8 bases. CDR3 size: 14 residues. The V gene's germline CDR1 is SSHAT and CDR2 FNYEAQ (reference sequence). The CDR3 coding sequence is TGTGCTAGCAGCCTAACCGGGAGGGCCAATGAGCAGTTCTTC. Its protein product is CASSLTGRANEQFF.

This chain links TRBV7-3 with TRBJ2-2; 8 positions match TRBD2. Trimming at V came to 5 bases and at J to 2 bases, leaving 13 bases not matched to a gene. Germline-derived CDR1 and CDR2 are SGHTA and FQGTGA. There are 18 residues in the CDR3. CDR3 region: CASSPRGSGITNTGELFF. The CDR3 DNA follows: TGTGCCAGCAGCCCCCGTGGTAGCGGGATAACAAACACCGGGGAGCTGTTTTTT.

The chain joins TRBV2 to TRBJ2-5; D is unresolved. Looked up from germline, CDR1 is SNHLY and CDR2 is FYNNEI. The CDR3 has 14 residues. Trimming left V 7 bases short and J 1 base short, with 13 bases between. The CDR3 protein is CASKVSYVQETQYF. CDR3 coding DNA: TGTGCCAGCAAGGTCTCTTACGTCCAAGAGACCCAGTACTTC.

This chain links TRBV6-2 or TRBV6-3 with TRBJ2-5, with TRBD1 matching over 10 bases. This CDR3 comprises 15 residues. J gave up 5 bases and V 7 bases, and 10 bases lay outside the gene matches. The germline V gene has CDR1 MNHEY and CDR2 SVGEGT. Here the CDR3 reads CASNPGQGYDETQYF. CDR3 DNA: TGTGCCAGCAACCCGGGACAGGGGTATGATGAGACCCAGTACTTC.

The chain links TRBV7-9 to TRBJ2-1; a possible D gene is TRBD2 (5 bases). The germline V and J ends were trimmed by 1 base and 6 bases, with 13 bases remaining between them. This CDR3 has 15 amino acids. The V gene's germline CDR1 is SEHNR and CDR2 FQNEAQ (reference sequence). Written as DNA, the CDR3 is TGTGCCAGCAGCTTAGGGTTCTCCCGGGGCAATGAGCAGTTCTTC. It is translated as CASSLGFSRGNEQFF.